Sequencing of this T cell receptor beta chain was carried out in a study of vaccination and CD4 T cells after COVID-19. Whole-study context: Control cultures were given a CEFX pool, an HIV-1 Nef pool, or no peptide.

With the Oncomine TCR Beta short-read assay, DNA from cultured CD4+ T cells was sequenced. It was from cultured CD4+ T cells that genomic DNA was extracted. TCRdb re-called the PCR reads with MiXCR, one entry per CDR3 protein. The sample contains more than 15,000 distinct CDR3 sequences, about 53% of which appear only once. The V gene's germline CDR1 is SNHLY and CDR2 FYNNEI. This CDR3 contains 14 residues. The ends lost 9 bases at V and 2 bases at J; junction bases unmatched: 5. Treatment here: approximately nine-day PBMC culture with coronavirus spike peptide pools or control peptides (ViraFEST assay). The cultures had half their medium swapped for fresh IL-2 medium on days 3 and 7. A word on this clonotype: Its matching antigen is unknown.

The chain recombines TRBV2 with TRBJ2-3; 10 bases fit TRBD2. The clonotype comes from a human donor with COVID-19. Sequenced material: cultured CD4+ T cells from blood, taken after SARS-CoV-2 vaccination. This chain's CDR3 is CASSTSGFTDTQYF. The CDR3 nucleotides read TGTGCCAGTTCGACTAGCGGGTTCACAGATACGCAGTATTTT.